What follows are 21 T cell receptor beta chains derived from one specimen sequenced in a study of T cell responses to AZD1222 COVID-19 vaccine. TCRdb keeps only in-frame clones here, not all; method: immunoSEQ multiplex PCR. In the table there are roughly 150,000 clones, around nine tenths of which are singletons. The input for sequencing was peripheral blood, taken on day 0 of AZD1222 vaccination. Receptors originate from an adult in good health.

The rearrangement joins TRBV5-1 to TRBJ2-5; a weak D match, TRBD2 (6 bases). The CDR3 spans 14 residues. V lost 5 bases and J 0 bases, leaving 11 bases between the germline ends. Germline loops: CDR1 SGHRS, CDR2 YFSETQ. This chain's CDR3 is CASRPGGYQETQYF. The DNA of the CDR3 is TGCGCCAGCAGACCTGGGGGGTACCAAGAGACCCAGTACTTC.

The rearrangement links TRBV9 to TRBJ2-1, with a tentative D call TRBD2 (6 bases). The CDR3 consists of 19 residues. The V gene lost 0 bases and the J gene lost 9 bases, with 28 bases spanning the gap. CDR1 is SGDLS, CDR2 YYNGEE, per germline. CDR3 DNA sequence: TGTGCCAGCAGCGTAGCTAGTGGAGGGGCTAAATTAGGGGCTGGTGAGCAGTTCTTC. Protein product: CASSVASGGAKLGAGEQFF.

This clone was picked up a small number of times. V and J are TRBV12-3 or TRBV12-4 and TRBJ2-7, with TRBD1 matching 9 bases. This CDR3 has 12 residues. The trim removed 4 bases at V and 6 bases at J, leaving 1 base unmatched. The CDR3 here is CASSYRGREQYF. As DNA, the CDR3 is TGTGCCAGCAGTTACAGGGGGCGCGAGCAGTACTTC.

For the CDR3, the DNA is TGTGCCAGCAGCTTTTTGACAGATTACGAAAACATTCAGTACTTC. Translation: CASSFLTDYENIQYF. The rearrangement links TRBV7-9 to TRBJ2-4, with a weak D call TRBD1 (5 bases). The CDR3 runs to 15 residues. The V gene lost 3 bases and the J gene lost 5 bases, with 14 bases spanning the gap. Per germline, CDR1 SEHNR and CDR2 FQNEAQ (reference sequence).

The gene calls are TRBV7-6 and TRBJ2-3; 8 nucleotides match TRBD2. The CDR3 covers 21 residues. With V trimmed by 1 base and J by 1 base, 19 bases remained unmatched. Per germline, CDR1 SGHVS and CDR2 FNYEAQ. CDR3 residues: CASSLVRGGTSRKSRTDTQYF. CDR3 nucleotide sequence: TGTGCCAGCAGCTTAGTACGAGGTGGGACTAGTCGTAAGTCCCGCACAGATACGCAGTATTTT.

J is TRBJ1-5 and V is TRBV24-1; 9 bases are a match to TRBD1. V lost 4 bases, J lost 9 bases, and 9 bases stayed unmatched. Germline CDR1 and CDR2: KGHDR and SFDVKD. The CDR3 totals 15 residues. The CDR3 sequence: CATSDTGQGVTPQHF. CDR3 bases: TGTGCCACCAGTGACACGGGACAGGGAGTGACGCCCCAGCATTTT.

The rearrangement links TRBV10-3 to TRBJ1-1; 10 nucleotides match TRBD1. The CDR3 length is 15 residues. The junction had 13 bases not matched to a gene; V was cut back by 7 bases and J by 8 bases. CDR1 is ENHRY, CDR2 SYGVKD, per germline. CDR3: CAITMTGGAGEEAFF. CDR3 sequence (DNA): TGTGCCATCACTATGACAGGGGGCGCGGGTGAAGAAGCTTTCTTT.

The chain uses TRBV18 and TRBJ2-1; 10 bases are shared with TRBD1. The V gene's germline CDR1 is KGHSH and CDR2 LQKENI. After removal of 3 bases from V and 8 bases from J, the junction contained 4 bases not matched to a gene. The CDR3 is 14 residues long. The CDR3 loop is CASSPGTGADEQFF. In DNA form, the CDR3 reads TGTGCCAGCTCACCTGGGACAGGGGCGGATGAGCAGTTCTTC.

This chain uses TRBV7-8 with TRBJ2-5; D is unresolved. The CDR3 contains 13 residues. V lost 5 bases to trimming and J lost 5 bases, with 12 bases between them. Germline V gene sequence: CDR1 SGHVS, CDR2 FQNEAQ. The CDR3 here is CASSPPVEETQYF. The CDR3, as DNA: TGTGCCAGCAGCCCCCCAGTTGAGGAGACCCAGTACTTC.

This clone was counted once. The chain recombines TRBV10-3 with TRBJ1-3; D call uncertain. V was clipped by 8 bases and J by 4 bases, with 15 bases between them. This CDR3 is built from 14 residues. Germline loops: CDR1 ENHRY, CDR2 SYGVKD. DNA for the CDR3: TGTGCCATCGGGTTGGAGATTAACGGAAACACCATATATTTT. Its translation: CAIGLEINGNTIYF.

This sequence joins TRBV7-2 and TRBJ1-3; D remains ambiguous. Trimming pared 4 bases from V and 3 bases from J, leaving 19 bases between. The CDR3 sequence is 17 residues long. The V gene's germline CDR1 is SGHTA and CDR2 FQGNSA. DNA for the CDR3: TGTGCCAGCAGCTCACCGCTCGGGAGACCTAATGGAAACACCATATATTTT. Encoded protein: CASSSPLGRPNGNTIYF.

CDR3 nucleotide sequence: TGTGCCAGCACAAAAGCGGGACTGGGATACGAGCAGTACTTC. This sequence encodes CASTKAGLGYEQYF. The chain recombines TRBV6-5 with TRBJ2-7, with TRBD2 identical over 7 bases. This CDR3 contains 14 residues. CDR1 and CDR2 from the germline V gene are MNHEY and SVGAGI. The V and J ends lost 7 bases and 4 bases, in that order; junction bases with no gene match: 10.

This chain links TRBV18 with TRBJ2-7, with no clear D. CDR1 and CDR2 (germline): KGHSH, LQKENI. The CDR3 is made up of 12 amino acids. Trimming stripped 1 base from V and 7 bases from J, with 8 bases between. CDR3: CASSPRVEEQYF. DNA for the CDR3: TGTGCCAGCTCACCACGGGTGGAGGAGCAGTACTTC.

V and J are TRBV4-1 and TRBJ1-1; no clear D. CDR3 length equals 16 residues. The V and J ends lost 1 base and 1 base respectively, with 13 bases between them. Germline values: CDR1 MGHRA, CDR2 YSYEKL. The CDR3 loop is CASSQARRAGNTEAFF. The CDR3 bases are TGCGCCAGCAGCCAAGCCCGCCGGGCCGGGAACACTGAAGCTTTCTTT.

Details on this clone: One end of the junction does not line up with germline, which may come from a read error. DNA for the CDR3: TGTGCCAGCAGCCTAACTAGCGGGAATCCCAATGAGCAGTTCTTC. Translated, it gives CASSLTSGNPNEQFF. The chain joins TRBV7-3 to TRBJ2-1; 10 bases map to TRBD2. CDR1 is SGHTA and CDR2 is FQGTGA in the germline V gene. There are 15 residues in the CDR3.

The J gene is TRBJ1-2, the V gene TRBV2; 9 bases are a match to TRBD1. The length of the CDR3 is 19 residues. Germline V CDR1 and CDR2: SNHLY, FYNNEI. The V gene end was trimmed by 6 bases and the J gene end by 8 bases; junction bases not matched to a gene: 25. The CDR3 sequence is CASRIELTGTGPGGEGYTF. In nucleotides, the CDR3 is TGTGCCAGCAGAATAGAGTTAACCGGGACAGGGCCCGGGGGAGAGGGCTACACCTTC.

The chain couples TRBV5-1 to TRBJ2-5; 8 bases are a match to TRBD2. V gave up 0 bases and J gave up 7 bases; unmatched junction bases: 5. CDR1 is SGHRS and CDR2 is YFSETQ in the germline V gene. The CDR3 runs to 14 residues. The CDR3 loop reads CASSLDSRGGTQYF. For the CDR3, the DNA is TGCGCCAGCAGCTTGGATTCCCGGGGGGGGACCCAGTACTTC.

V and J are TRBV10-3 and TRBJ1-3; D call uncertain. From germline, CDR1 is ENHRY and CDR2 SYGVKD. The CDR3 loop spans 12 amino acids. Deletions cut 10 bases from V and 0 bases from J, with 7 bases between. The DNA for the CDR3 is TGTGCCACCAAGGACTCTGGAAACACCATATATTTT. It codes for CATKDSGNTIYF.

The J gene is TRBJ2-7, the V gene TRBV7-8; D unclear. The CDR3 is 16 residues long. Germline CDR1 reads SGHVS; CDR2 reads FQNEAQ. Trimming shortened V by 1 base and J by 7 bases, and 20 bases separated the two germline ends. In DNA form, the CDR3 reads TGTGCCAGCAGCTTAGAGTCTAGACCCACCTTCCGAGAGCAGTACTTC. Its translation is CASSLESRPTFREQYF.

The CDR3: CASSPREGTTGELFF. CDR3 DNA: TGTGCCAGCTCACCAAGGGAGGGTACGACCGGGGAGCTGTTTTTT. The V and J genes are TRBV18 and TRBJ2-2; 7 nucleotides align to TRBD2. Germline CDR1 reads KGHSH; CDR2 reads LQKENI. J was trimmed by 5 bases and V by 2 bases; bases with no gene match: 5. The length of the CDR3 is 15 residues.

The rearrangement links TRBV2 to TRBJ2-4, with 12 bases that match TRBD2. V lost 7 bases to trimming and J lost 7 bases; unmatched junction nucleotides: 2. Per germline, CDR1 SNHLY and CDR2 FYNNEI. The CDR3 consists of 13 residues. The CDR3, as DNA: TGTGCCAGCACAGGACTAGCGGGGAACATTCAGTACTTC. Translating gives CASTGLAGNIQYF.